Following are 17 T cell receptor beta chains from one sample sequenced in a study of OX40 agonist ivuxolimab in advanced cancers. Library generation was performed with the immunoSEQ multiplex PCR assay. The table comes from immuneACCESS by way of TCRdb, which keeps in-frame sequences with V and J called. Part of the clones is missing from these tables; in studies checked, under half for an unresolved V gene and the rest for unknown reasons. The sample data list tens of thousands of clones, and around 88% of these were observed just once. Just under 15% of the sample lies in the top ten. Sequencing was performed on CD4+ or CD8+ T cells sorted from blood, taken in a trial of the OX40 agonist ivuxolimab. The receptors originated from an adult with an advanced solid tumor such as melanoma, head and neck, liver or kidney cancer.

CDR3 DNA: TGTGCCAGCAGCTTAGGTTGGCTCGACACAGATACGCAGTATTTT. It translates to CASSLGWLDTDTQYF. This chain joins TRBV7-9 and TRBJ2-3; D is undetermined. Trimming removed 1 base at V and 2 bases at J, with 10 bases between. Germline lookup yields CDR1 SEHNR and CDR2 FQNEAQ (reference sequence). The CDR3 consists of 15 residues.

V and J are TRBV28 and TRBJ2-4, with D unresolved. The germline gives CDR1 MDHEN, CDR2 SYDVKM. CDR3 length: 17 amino acids. Trimming took 4 bases from V and 0 from J, leaving 16 bases between them. Here the CDR3 DNA reads TGTGCCAGCAGTTCATACAGTTTAATCCTAGCCAAAAACATTCAGTACTTC. Residues: CASSSYSLILAKNIQYF. The entire variable domain, with the rest obtained from reference TRBV28 and TRBJ2-4, is as follows: DVKVTQSSRYLVKRTGEKVFLECVQDMDHENMFWYRQDPGLGLRLIYFSYDVKMKEKGDIPEGYSVSREKKERFSLILESASTNQTSMYLCASSSYSLILAKNIQYFGAGTRLSVL.

This clone was observed a handful of times. The chain uses TRBV6-5 and TRBJ2-7; TRBD1 matches at 9 bases. Germline V gene lookup returns CDR1 MNHEY and CDR2 SVGAGI. The CDR3 has 15 amino acids. The junction had 4 bases not matched to a gene; V was cut back by 0 bases and J by 4 bases. The CDR3 sequence is CASSYSGQGWYEQYF. CDR3 DNA sequence: TGTGCCAGCAGTTACTCGGGACAGGGATGGTACGAGCAGTACTTC.

The rearrangement joins TRBV27 to TRBJ2-1; 8 bases map to TRBD2. Germline CDR1 is MNHEY and CDR2 is SMNVEV (reference sequence). This CDR3 has 16 amino acids. The V gene end was trimmed by 6 bases and the J gene end by 3 bases; junction bases not matched to a gene: 10. The CDR3 nucleotides read TGTGCCAGCAGCACTGAGACTAGCGTATTCTACAATGAGCAGTTCTTC. Translated, it gives CASSTETSVFYNEQFF.

The rearrangement joins TRBV30 to TRBJ1-1; unclear D gene. The germline gives CDR1 GTSNPN, CDR2 SVGIG (reference sequence). The V and J ends lost 0 bases and 7 bases respectively, with 12 bases between them. The CDR3 is 13 residues long. The DNA of the CDR3 is TGTGCCTGGAGTGTAGGAGTAGGAATTGAAGCTTTCTTT. This sequence encodes CAWSVGVGIEAFF.

CDR3 DNA: TGTGCCAGCAGAGCTACTAGCGGGTTGACAGATACGCAGTATTTT. Amino acids: CASRATSGLTDTQYF. The chain is built from TRBV6-5 and TRBJ2-3; 9 nucleotides line up with TRBD2. Germline-derived CDR1 and CDR2 are MNHEY and SVGAGI. V trimming: 6 bases; J trimming: 3 bases; junction bases outside the gene matches: 7. The length of the CDR3 is 15 residues.

The chain employs TRBV6-5 and TRBJ2-1, with 10 nucleotides matching TRBD1. V trimming: 6 bases; J trimming: 5 bases; junction bases outside the gene matches: 1. The CDR3 contains 13 residues. Looked up from germline, CDR1 is MNHEY and CDR2 is SVGAGI. The CDR3 region has the DNA TGTGCCAGCAGAGGGACAGGGGACAATGAGCAGTTCTTC. This encodes CASRGTGDNEQFF.

V gene TRBV10-2 combines with J gene TRBJ2-1; TRBD2 might be the D (6 bases). The germline gives CDR1 WSHSY, CDR2 SAAADI. V was clipped by 2 bases and J by 6 bases, with 11 bases between them. This CDR3 spans 14 amino acids. This CDR3 reads CASSEPQEGNEQFF. In DNA, the CDR3 is TGCGCCAGCAGTGAGCCTCAGGAGGGCAATGAGCAGTTCTTC.

The rearrangement joins TRBV5-1 to TRBJ2-5; 12 nucleotides align to TRBD1. Germline V CDR1 and CDR2: SGHRS, YFSETQ. V lost 0 bases, J lost 5 bases, and 14 bases stayed unmatched. This CDR3 is 19 amino acids long. For the CDR3, the DNA is TGCGCCAGCAGCTTGGAGAACCGGGACAGGGGGCGCATAGCTGAGACCCAGTACTTC. It specifies CASSLENRDRGRIAETQYF. The full variable domain, completed using reference TRBV5-1 and TRBJ2-5, is KAGVTQTPRYLIKTRGQQVTLSCSPISGHRSVSWYQQTPGQGLQFLFEYFSETQRNKGNFPGRFSGRQFSNSRSEMNVSTLELGDSALYLCASSLENRDRGRIAETQYFGPGTRLLVL.

This sequence joins TRBV2 and TRBJ2-7, with D perhaps matching TRBD2 (6 bases). The germline V gene has CDR1 SNHLY and CDR2 FYNNEI. V was shortened by 3 bases and J by 2 bases, with 8 bases between the two germline ends. This CDR3 region has 13 residues. The CDR3 sequence: CASSEGGAYEQYF. The CDR3 bases are TGTGCCAGCAGTGAGGGGGGAGCCTACGAGCAGTACTTC. Combining the CDR3 with reference TRBV2 and TRBJ2-7 gives the whole variable domain EPEVTQTPSHQVTQMGQEVILRCVPISNHLYFYWYRQILGQKVEFLVSFYNNEISEKSEIFDDQFSVERPDGSNFTLKIRSTKLEDSAMYFCASSEGGAYEQYFGPGTRLTVT.

The chain uses TRBV9 and TRBJ1-4; TRBD1 aligns across 9 bases. The CDR3 covers 20 residues. The germline V gene has CDR1 SGDLS and CDR2 YYNGEE. With V trimmed by 7 bases and J by 4 bases, 23 bases remained unmatched. As DNA, the CDR3 is TGTGCCAGCGGAAAAGAGGGGTTGGGACAGGGCCGCGGGGTTAATGAAAAACTGTTTTTT. It translates to CASGKEGLGQGRGVNEKLFF.

This clone was recorded once. The chain joins TRBV27 to TRBJ1-6; the D is unclear. Germline V gene lookup returns CDR1 MNHEY and CDR2 SMNVEV (reference sequence). This CDR3 contains 15 residues. The V end lost 9 bases, the J end lost 0 bases, and 12 bases lay between the germline ends. CDR3 sequence reads: CASREMGSYNSPLHF. DNA for the CDR3: TGTGCCAGTCGGGAGATGGGCTCCTATAATTCACCCCTCCACTTT.

This clone came up a few times. This chain uses TRBV10-3 with TRBJ2-5; the D gene is possibly TRBD2 (9 bases). This CDR3 spans 19 amino acids. V was trimmed by 8 bases and J by 3 bases, leaving 31 bases between them. In germline, CDR1 is ENHRY, CDR2 SYGVKD. This CDR3 is CAIGDRTNQRRLAEETQYF. The CDR3 DNA sequence: TGTGCCATCGGGGACAGGACGAATCAACGACGACTAGCGGAAGAGACCCAGTACTTC.

The chain couples TRBV7-9 to TRBJ1-2; 11 nucleotides align to TRBD1. CDR1 is SEHNR and CDR2 is FQNEAQ in the germline V gene (reference sequence). Trimming took 4 bases from V and 4 from J; bases not matched to a gene: 5. The CDR3 runs to 15 residues. The DNA for the CDR3 is TGTGCCAGCAGCTCAGGACAGGGGGCAATCTATGGCTACACCTTC. This translates into CASSSGQGAIYGYTF.

The chain uses TRBV2 and TRBJ2-1; 10 bases fit TRBD1. V trimming: 7 bases; J trimming: 4 bases; junction bases outside the gene matches: 4. Germline-derived CDR1 and CDR2 are SNHLY and FYNNEI. The CDR3 totals 14 residues. The CDR3 nucleotides are TGTGCCAGCAAGGGACAGGGGATTTACAATGAGCAGTTCTTC. It encodes CASKGQGIYNEQFF.

V is TRBV27 and J is TRBJ1-1, with D possibly TRBD1 on 6 matching bases. The V end was cut by 6 bases, the J end by 0 bases, with 17 bases between. The CDR3 has 16 residues. Looked up from germline, CDR1 is MNHEY and CDR2 is SMNVEV (reference sequence). This CDR3 reads CASSDRPSLMNTEAFF. CDR3 nucleotides: TGTGCCAGCAGCGACAGGCCCTCTCTTATGAACACTGAAGCTTTCTTT.

The V gene is TRBV6-1, the J gene TRBJ2-5, with D perhaps TRBD1 (5 bases). Per germline, CDR1 MNHNS and CDR2 SASEGT. The length of the CDR3 is 13 residues. V dropped 7 bases and J dropped 5 bases, with 14 bases sitting between them. CDR3: CASTMGPRETQYF. The CDR3 DNA follows: TGTGCCAGCACCATGGGGCCGCGGGAGACCCAGTACTTC.